This T cell receptor beta chain was sequenced in a study of cytomegalovirus exposure and HLA in healthy donors. Findings and caveats of the study: Most TCR sequences were rare, but some public TCRs occurred in many donors. Presence/absence results assume similar sequencing depth per donor, which may not hold. The CMV antigen specificity of a few CMV-associated chains was confirmed through in vitro analysis.

PCR employed 60 Vbeta and 13 Jbeta primers. Profiled with immunoSEQ multiplex PCR; TCRdb holds only in-frame clones, not every one. The sample gives 100,000 to 150,000 clones, 80% of which show up once; 4% to 4.5% is in the top ten. Germline V gene data show CDR1 as LGHNA and CDR2 as YNFKEQ. This CDR3 is 12 amino acids long. V was trimmed by 2 bases and J by 9 bases, leaving 8 bases between them. Details on this clone: Antigen specificity is unknown.

The sample was PBMCs. The V and J genes are TRBV4-2 and TRBJ2-1; D gene uncertain. This TCR was sampled from a woman in her 40s in good health and CMV-seronegative. CDR3: CASSQLEGEQFF. Here the CDR3 DNA reads TGTGCCAGCAGCCAACTAGAAGGTGAGCAGTTCTTC.